Listed here is a single T cell receptor beta chain. As yet, its antigen is unknown. 13 Jbeta primers and 60 Vbeta primers were used for the PCR. Data came from immunoSEQ multiplex PCR; TCRdb stores just in-frame clones and leaves some out. The repertoire has about 160,000 clones, around 80% of them found once; the top ten carry 5% to 7.5%. The CDR3 runs to 14 residues. V was clipped by 5 bases and J by 4 bases, with 11 bases between them. The germline V gene has CDR1 SGHTA and CDR2 FQGTGA. The data originate from a study of cytomegalovirus exposure and HLA in healthy donors. Study outcomes and limitations: Rare TCR sequences predominated, though certain public TCRs were found in many donors.

The chain is built from TRBV7-3 and TRBJ2-2; possible D gene TRBD2, 5 bases. The TCR sequence derives from a man over 45 in good health and CMV-seropositive. The sequencing sample was made of PBMCs. The CDR3 coding sequence is TGTGCCAGCAGCACCTTCGCGGGCACCGGGGAGCTGTTTTTT. Its protein product is CASSTFAGTGELFF.